This paragraph reports one T cell receptor beta chain. This sample was included in a study of blood T cell repertoires in COVID-19. Across the whole study: The United States, Italy and Spain supplied acute and convalescent COVID-19 samples.

Authors' processing steps: Counts of nucleated cells, estimated from reference gene primer amplification, were obtained. Sequenced by immunoSEQ multiplex PCR; TCRdb stores in-frame clones only, minus some. V and J calls and clone size are given by that table; D and trimming were obtained from the DNA. Altogether about 52,000 clones are present, 81% being singletons, with the ten largest covering over 20%. This CDR3 has 11 residues. V gave up 5 bases and J gave up 3 bases, with 8 bases separating them. CDR1 and CDR2 from the germline V gene are DFQATT and SNEGSKA (reference sequence). V and J are TRBV20-1 and TRBJ2-7, with no clear D. The sequenced sample was peripheral blood. The TCR originated in a woman aged 80 or older with COVID-19, enrolled during active disease. CDR3 coding DNA: TGCAGTGCTCCTCTAGACTACGAGCAGTACTTC. Amino acid sequence: CSAPLDYEQYF.